This paragraph covers one T cell receptor (beta chain) sequence. This clone was seen repeatedly, ten times or more. Its binding antigen is unknown. No qualities accompany the bases; no much larger clone lies one base away. The entire isolated RNA was reverse transcribed using the High Capacity cDNA Reverse Transcription Kit, and thus expressed TCRB transcripts were sequenced. Deep immunoSEQ sequencing was performed on naive, central memory and regulatory T cell samples, with an average of roughly 3.3 million total reads per sample. After sorted cells were lysed in RLT buffer, RNA was extracted with DNase-treated RNeasy Micro or Mini kits, with the choice depending on cell number. To prevent cross-contamination, every cell subset was processed on its own, while patient and healthy donor samples were processed together. Using the immunoSEQ multiplex PCR, TCRB sequences were amplified from cDNA into 87-bp fragments spanning the CDR3 region. Sequencing of the amplicons was performed on the Illumina HiSeq platform. The authors processed their data as follows. Synthetic template baselines were used to correct PCR bias computationally, reads within Hamming distance 2 were collapsed, and singletons that could not be merged were discarded. Reads were aligned to IMGT to assign V, D and J genes, CDR3 length, and insertions or deletions at six rearrangement sites. Clonotype counts were normalized to sorted cell number within each subset before computing true diversity and Gini coefficients with the tcR R package. The overlap coefficient, calculated on TCRB nucleotide sequences, was used to quantify repertoire sharing. As stored in TCRdb, this immuneACCESS dataset retains in-frame rearrangements with V and J assigned. A fraction of the clones does not appear; measured against another copy, unresolved V genes explain less than half of the discrepancy, and the remainder lacks a known reason. V, J and clone size are those of that table, while D and trimming were read from the DNA. The sample table shows over 150,000 clones, and 7.5% to 10% are seen once. 0.55% to 0.75% of the sample lies in the top ten.

The CDR3 holds 15 amino acids from the cysteine to the phenylalanine. Only the CDR3 DNA is retained, 45 bases long and in frame from the first base. CDR1 and CDR2 were assigned from the germline V gene as SGHTA and FQGNSA. V loses 5 bases, J loses 2 bases, and the germline ends lie 15 bases apart. Each donor gave one peripheral blood draw, roughly 0.12 L on average, collected into heparinised tubes. A BD FACSAria II and a panel including CD45RO, CCR7, CD25, CD127, CD95 and CD27 were used to sort naive, central memory, regulatory and stem cell-like memory CD4+ T cells. Every sorted population had a purity above 95%. PBMCs were isolated right away by Lymphoprep density gradient centrifugation and were stained directly, without culture. To minimize batch effects, samples were stained and sorted in pairs, one healthy donor with one patient per experiment. This sample stems from a study of beta chain features in type 1 diabetes (dated 2018 in TCRdb). Study-level background: No differences in mean age, gender distribution, total cell number or subset yield were found between patients and healthy donors. A total of some 110 million sorted cells were examined across all samples, and a strong correlation was observed between cell number per subset and RNA yield. The study compared the TCRB repertoires of sorted circulating CD4+ T cell subsets in recently diagnosed type 1 diabetes patients with those in matched healthy donors. Whereas all 30 or so donors provided naive and central memory subsets, regulatory and stem cell-like memory subsets were isolated from just 8 patients and roughly eight healthy donors. The research as a whole found: Because cDNA was sequenced instead of genomic DNA, highly expressing activated cells could be over-represented, though the groups showed no difference in activation or CD3 levels. Shorter templates might be favored by PCR, yet because patient and control samples were amplified and corrected together, any such skew would affect both groups equally. Patients with type 1 diabetes made fewer insertions and deleted more nucleotides at VDJ recombination sites, implying thymic rearrangement abnormalities. Naive, central memory and regulatory TCRB repertoires appeared to be more alike among patients than among healthy donors. A moderate but significant shortening of TCRB CDR3 length was observed in type 1 diabetes patients in all four CD4+ subsets. Because the HLA sub-analyses included only small numbers of individuals, any influence of HLA type on TCRB rearrangement was left unresolved.

Sequenced sample: central memory CD4+ T cells from blood. The source is a man younger than 30 in good health. The chain uses TRBV7-2 and TRBJ1-2; the D gene is perhaps TRBD1, on 5 matching bases. The CDR3 region reads CASSPNGGSNYGYTF. The sequence in DNA is TGTGCCAGCAGCCCCAACGGGGGATCGAACTATGGCTACACCTTC.